These 3 T cell receptor beta chains share one sample of origin, sequenced in a study of cytomegalovirus exposure and HLA in healthy donors. Clones were sequenced by immunoSEQ multiplex PCR, and TCRdb holds only the in-frame ones, with some missing. The sample shows tens of thousands of clones, roughly 92% of them seen only once. Source material: PBMCs. These receptors were collected from a man between 18 and 35 years old in good health and CMV-seronegative.

This chain connects TRBV7-9 to TRBJ2-7, with D possibly matching TRBD1 (5 bases). The ends were cut back, 1 base at V and 0 bases at J, with 7 bases in the middle. Germline V gene data show CDR1 as SEHNR and CDR2 as FQNEAQ (reference sequence). The CDR3 consists of 14 residues. CDR3 amino acids: CASSLETVSYEQYF. In nucleotides, the CDR3 is TGTGCCAGCAGCTTAGAGACAGTCTCCTACGAGCAGTACTTC.

The rearrangement uses TRBV6-5 and TRBJ1-1, with 8 bases matching TRBD1. This CDR3 region has 14 residues. Unmatched junction bases numbered 7, after V lost 5 bases and J lost 5 bases. Germline lookup yields CDR1 MNHEY and CDR2 SVGAGI. Here the CDR3 reads CASSVTGVGTEAFF. CDR3 bases: TGTGCCAGCAGTGTGACAGGGGTTGGGACTGAAGCTTTCTTT.

This chain connects TRBV29-1 to TRBJ1-1; D gene unclear. This CDR3 is built from 13 residues. Germline-derived CDR1 and CDR2 are SQVTM and ANQGSEA. The V and J ends lost 7 bases and 3 bases respectively, with 15 bases between them. CDR3 region: CSASSGTHTEAFF. The CDR3 coding sequence is TGCAGCGCCAGCTCGGGTACGCACACTGAAGCTTTCTTT.